This T cell receptor (beta chain) was identified during a study of cytomegalovirus exposure and HLA in healthy donors (dated by TCRdb to 2016 to 2017). In terms of the full investigation: An earlier analysis of a few hundred of the donors reported roughly 300 Gb of sequence data and 100 million to 120 million unique TCR beta sequences obtained from about 170 million T cells. To study patterns of TCR occurrence, a later analysis re-analyzed previously published TCR beta repertoires from hundreds of donors and added high-resolution HLA genotyping. All discovery cohort repertoires had been generated using a single sequencing platform. Because of strong linkage in the cohort, 5 or 6 DR-DQ haplotypes were treated as single units for association and clustering. Using immunosequencing, the study profiled T cell repertoires from about 650 subjects and related those repertoires to cytomegalovirus serostatus. Genome-wide SNP genotypes for about 65% of the 666 donors were used in a later genetic analysis, which treated that subset as a discovery cohort. High-throughput TCR immunosequencing, statistical association of individual TCRs with disease status, and machine learning were combined to predict cytomegalovirus infection status. In addition to the first cohort of 650 to 750 subjects, a separate validation cohort of approximately 130 different subjects was used. Of the roughly 400 genotyped donors, less than 90% were placed in the genetic ancestry cluster associated with self-reported Caucasian donors. To decide whether each TCR beta V gene segment behaved as functional or pseudogenic, an earlier analysis of 587 of the donors relied on high-throughput TCR beta sequencing. The number of typed donors differed by locus: about 629-630 for A, B, C, DRB1 and DQB1; about 520 for DQA1; approximately 600 for DPA1; and 400 to 480 for DPB1. The study aimed to test whether cataloging public T cell receptors could reveal signatures of past pathogen exposure. Among about 370 genotyped donors of the cohort, an average of roughly 230,000 unique TCR beta nucleotide sequences was sequenced per donor, of which about 19% were non-productive. HLA typing covered class I and class II loci at four-digit resolution. About 300 gigabases of sequencing data and 70 million to 85 million unique TCR sequences were included in an early release covering over 600 HLA-typed donors. Rather than drawing on any new phenotypic data, the later analysis identified candidate immune exposures from TCR beta sequences and the way those sequences occurred across donors. Donor age, sex, ethnicity and CMV serostatus were collected together with the repertoire data. Summary of the overall study and its limitations: Cytomegalovirus status was reported to be diagnosed by the classifier with high specificity and sensitivity in both the original and validation cohorts. In a later genetic analysis, fewer N-insertions in productive TCRs were reported among donors in an Asian-associated ancestry cluster than the 666-donor mean. In a later analysis, the rate of TCR association differed among HLA loci, with DRB1 alleles having the most associated TCRs and HLA-C alleles having the fewest. Correlated functional status among segregating V segments might be attributable to linkage disequilibrium, but an unknown experimental factor could not be ruled out. The earlier analysis of almost 600 of the donors excluded approximately 15 rarely observed V segments, including chromosome 9 orphons, because counts were too low. The authors suggested that the approach could potentially be generalized to other disease states and immunological phenotypes. In a later analysis, HLA-associated TCR beta chains showed more clonal expansion and lower generation probabilities than non-associated chains that were equally common. A further reported finding was that TCR beta sequences accurately predicted the HLA-A and HLA-B alleles for most subjects in the first cohort. The cohort was sequenced for TCR beta chains only, and without alpha or paired-chain data the features that could be detected were limited. Most CMV-associated TCR beta chains appeared to be HLA-restricted in a later analysis, and the HLA associations seemed to be driven largely by CMV exposure. V-gene and J-gene trimming of TCR beta chains was associated with a missense DCLRE1C variant in a later genetic analysis, and the association was replicated in an independent cohort. Broadly in line with IMGT annotations, most TCR beta V segments showed up in productive rearrangements about 87% or about 30% of the time in an earlier analysis of some 590 of the donors. Strong co-occurrence of HLA alleles, especially DR and DQ, made assigning TCR associations to individual alleles difficult. A cluster of highly shared sequence variants was judged likely to be a technical artifact of the sequencing pipeline. A later analysis reported that several top co-occurrence clusters appeared linked to parvovirus B19, influenza, CMV and Epstein-Barr virus. While some public TCRs were present in many individuals, most TCR sequences turned up only very rarely across donors. In vitro tests confirmed that three of the cytomegalovirus-associated TCR beta chains recognize cytomegalovirus antigens. A later analysis associated 15,000 to 20,000 TCR beta sequences with specific HLA alleles at a false discovery rate of 0.05. The presence/absence analyses assumed that sequencing depth was roughly uniform across donors, and that assumption may not be true. The study gave a list of about 160 TCR beta chains associated with cytomegalovirus. Because HLA typing was unavailable for some donors at each locus, only the typed subset was used in association tests. Immune exposure information for the cohort was limited to CMV serostatus. Because the 87-base-pair reads could not distinguish some IMGT-functional V segments, including TRBV6-2 and TRBV6-3, those segments were excluded.

This clone was detected ten times or more. Its antigen is unknown. There are no base qualities to consult, and no much larger clone falls within one base. Library preparation was by the immunoSEQ multiplex PCR assay. The multiplex PCR relied on a mix of 60 forward primers for TCR Vbeta segments and 13 reverse primers for TCR Jbeta segments. The CDR3 region of rearranged TCR beta genes was amplified from genomic DNA with a multiplex PCR assay. Amplified TCR beta libraries were sequenced as 87-base-pair reads on the Illumina HiSeq System. On the authors' methods: Across the 640 or so repertoires, a later analysis counted 80 million or so unique TCR beta chains, 9.5 million to 12 million of which were shared by at least two donors. A nearest-neighbor algorithm error-corrected the raw reads and collapsed the reads into unique sequences, merging closely related sequences to remove PCR and sequencing errors. To assign V, D and J gene segments, CDR3 sequences were aligned to IMGT reference sequences. For a sequence to be retained, a match of at least six nucleotides was required to both a V gene segment and a J gene segment. A rearrangement counted as productive if the CDR3 had no stop codons and remained in frame with V and J, and every other rearrangement counted as non-productive. CDR3 was defined according to IMGT convention as the region running from the second conserved V-encoded cysteine to the conserved J-encoded phenylalanine. The earlier analysis of about 560 of the donors excluded any sequence lacking an unambiguous match to a single V gene segment. In an earlier analysis of almost 600 of the donors, a V segment was called functional when productive rearrangements were above 56.7%, and segregating when the standard deviation between donors exceeded 5%. A statistical classification framework was built for diagnosing cytomegalovirus status from the catalog of TCR beta chain sequences. V and J gene assignment, in a later analysis, came from comparing TCR nucleotide sequences with IMGT/GENE-DB human TR gene sequences. In a later analysis, CDR3 sequences and most-parsimonious VDJ recombination scenarios were assigned using the TCRdist pipeline. In a later analysis, each TCR beta chain was defined by its CDR3 amino acid sequence together with its V-gene family, and reads without a unique V-gene family were excluded. As a way to deal with suspected cross-contamination and a sequencing artifact, a later analysis dropped roughly 620 nucleotide sequences that were highly shared and had low generation probability. A later analysis calculated a clonal expansion index for each public chain from normalized within-repertoire ranks of inferred template counts. In a later analysis, generation probabilities were computed with a VDJ recombination model fitted to out-of-frame rearrangements, and the resulting probabilities were checked against IGoR. In a later analysis, hypergeometric tests were used to score TCR-TCR, TCR-HLA and TCR-CMV co-occurrence, with a repertoire-size bias correction applied to TCR pairs. A later analysis estimated false discovery rates by permuting HLA or CMV assignments 20 times. In a later analysis, co-occurring TCRs were grouped with DBSCAN, and TCRdist sequence similarity was added when clustering was performed within HLA-allele-positive subsets. Co-occurrence clustering excluded repertoires with fewer than 30,000 or more than 120,000 public chains, plus five with anomalous nucleotide sharing. TCRdb retrieved this table from immuneACCESS and kept in-frame rearrangements only. Not all clones are present; in checked studies, unresolved V genes account for under half, and no reason is known for the remainder. V and J calls plus clone size are reproduced from that table; the DNA served to infer D and trimming. The sample yields about 120,000 clones; 77% were counted once. The ten largest clones represent almost 5% of the sample.

The cohort consisted of 600 or so healthy bone marrow donors. All cohort members were sampled while nominally healthy, although unrecorded immune exposures were likely present. The donor tested CMV seropositive, placing the donor among the 290 or so seropositive members of the cohort. Each donor provided a peripheral blood sample, and peripheral blood mononuclear cells were used for TCR beta sequencing. Genomic DNA was extracted from the blood cell samples with the Qiagen DNeasy Blood Extraction Kit. Counted from cysteine to phenylalanine, this CDR3 has 13 amino acids. Kept here is only the CDR3 DNA, which spans 39 bases and is read in frame from base 1. Based on the germline V gene, the CDR1 and CDR2 sequences are SGHTA and FQGNSA. Clipping removes 5 bases from V and 8 bases from J, with 6 as the unmatched junction base count.

The receptor was isolated from a middle-aged man in good health and CMV-seropositive. The chain is assembled from TRBV7-2 and TRBJ1-2, and TRBD1 aligns with 9 junction nucleotides. The sample taken for sequencing was PBMCs. The CDR3 sequence is CASSQGTGRGYTF. The sequenced DNA: TGTGCCAGCAGCCAAGGGACAGGGAGAGGCTACACCTTC. The reference TRBV7-2 and TRBJ1-2 proteins fill in what lies around the CDR3, so the full variable domain reads GAGVSQSPSNKVTEKGKDVELRCDPISGHTALYWYRQSLGQGLEFLIYFQGNSAPDKSGLPSDRFSAERTGGSVSTLTIQRTQQEDSAVYLCASSQGTGRGYTFGSGTRLTVV.